This T cell receptor beta chain was profiled in a study of beta chain features in type 1 diabetes. Germline CDR1 and CDR2: SEHNR and FQNEAQ (reference sequence). J was trimmed by 8 bases and V by 1 base; bases with no gene match: 9. This CDR3 has 16 amino acids. Study-wide results and limits: Patients and controls would share equally any PCR tilt toward shorter templates. The study found moderately but significantly shorter TCRB CDR3s in all four CD4+ subsets of Type 1 diabetes patients.

Expressed TCRB transcripts were sequenced because the isolated RNA had all been reverse transcribed beforehand. TCRdb keeps only in-frame clones here, not all; method: immunoSEQ multiplex PCR. The table lists 93,000 or so clones, roughly 28% of them singletons, with about 0.49% in the top ten. Comments on this clone: Its antigen remains unidentified.

The rearrangement links TRBV7-9 to TRBJ2-1, with TRBD2 matching over 9 bases. Sequences were obtained from central memory CD4+ T cells from blood. This receptor was identified in a young woman with type 1 diabetes. CDR3 DNA sequence: TGTGCCAGCAGCTTAGGGTTGGGGACTAGCATTTATGAGCAGTTCTTC. It specifies CASSLGLGTSIYEQFF.